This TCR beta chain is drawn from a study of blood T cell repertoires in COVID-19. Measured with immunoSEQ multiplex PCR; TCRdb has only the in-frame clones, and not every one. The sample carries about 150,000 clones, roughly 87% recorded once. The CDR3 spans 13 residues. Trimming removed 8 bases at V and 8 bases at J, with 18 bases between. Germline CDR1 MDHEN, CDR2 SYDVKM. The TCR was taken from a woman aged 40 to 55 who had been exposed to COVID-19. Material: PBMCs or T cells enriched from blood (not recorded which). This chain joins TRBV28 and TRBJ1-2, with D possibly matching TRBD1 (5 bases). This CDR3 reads CASLTLTQGGYTF. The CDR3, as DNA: TGTGCCAGCCTCACCCTCACCCAGGGAGGCTACACCTTC.